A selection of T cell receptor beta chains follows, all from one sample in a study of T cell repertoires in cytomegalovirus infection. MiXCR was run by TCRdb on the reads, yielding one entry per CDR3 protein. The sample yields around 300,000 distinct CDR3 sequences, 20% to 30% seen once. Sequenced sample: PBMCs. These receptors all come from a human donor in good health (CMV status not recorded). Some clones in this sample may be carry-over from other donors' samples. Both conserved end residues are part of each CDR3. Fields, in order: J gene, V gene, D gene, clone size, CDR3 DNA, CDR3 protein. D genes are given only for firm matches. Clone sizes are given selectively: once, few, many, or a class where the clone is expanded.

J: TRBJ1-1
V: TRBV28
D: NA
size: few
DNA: TGTGCCAGCACCCCGGGGGCAGGGGCTCTCGCTGAAGCTTTCTTT
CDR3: CASTPGAGALAEAFF

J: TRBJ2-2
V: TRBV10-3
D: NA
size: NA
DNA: TGTGCCATCACAGGGGCGCCGGGCACCGGGGTGCTGTTTTTT
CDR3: CAITGAPGTGVLFF

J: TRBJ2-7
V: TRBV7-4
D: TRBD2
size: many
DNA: TGTGCCAGCAGCCCGGCTAGCGGGAGGAGGTACGAGCAGTACTTC
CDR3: CASSPASGRRYEQYF

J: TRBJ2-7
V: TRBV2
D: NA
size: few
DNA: TGTGCCAGCAGGAGGACAAGGCTCTACGAGCAGTACTTC
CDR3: CASRRTRLYEQYF

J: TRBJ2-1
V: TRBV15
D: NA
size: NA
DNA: TGTGCCACCAGCAGAGATCTTGCGGAGAACTACAATGAGCAGTTCTTC
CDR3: CATSRDLAENYNEQFF

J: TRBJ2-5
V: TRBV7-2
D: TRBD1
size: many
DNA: TGTGCCAGCAGCTTTAACAGGGGTGAGACCCAGTACTTC
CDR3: CASSFNRGETQYF

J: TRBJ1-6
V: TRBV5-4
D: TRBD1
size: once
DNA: TGTGCCAGCAGCAGTATTACAGGGGGCACTAATTCACCCCTCCACTTT
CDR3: CASSSITGGTNSPLHF

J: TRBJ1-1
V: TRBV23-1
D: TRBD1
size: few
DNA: TGCGCCAGCGTGGGACAGGGGGCCGTCCGAGCTTTCTTT
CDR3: CASVGQGAVRAFF

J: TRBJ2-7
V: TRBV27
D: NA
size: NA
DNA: TGTGCCAGCAGTTTCGGCAGGGCTAACTCCTACGAGCAGTACTTC
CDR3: CASSFGRANSYEQYF

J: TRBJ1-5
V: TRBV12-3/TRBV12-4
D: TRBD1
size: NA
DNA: TGTGCCAGCAGTAAGACAGGGGGCCAGCAGCCCCAGCATTTT
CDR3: CASSKTGGQQPQHF

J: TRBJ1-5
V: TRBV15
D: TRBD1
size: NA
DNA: TGTGCCACCAGCAGAGATAGGACAGGCGTCCATCAGCCCCAGCATTTT
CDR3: CATSRDRTGVHQPQHF

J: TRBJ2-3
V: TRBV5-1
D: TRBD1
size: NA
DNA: TGCGCCAGCAGCTCCCAGGGGACAGGGTTATCCGATACGCAGTATTTT
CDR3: CASSSQGTGLSDTQYF

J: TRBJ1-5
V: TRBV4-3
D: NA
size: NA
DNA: TGCGCCAGCAGCCAAGACGGAGGCACCAATCAGCCCCAGCATTTT
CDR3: CASSQDGGTNQPQHF

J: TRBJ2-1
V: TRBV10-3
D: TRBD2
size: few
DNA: TGTGCCATCAGAGGAGAGGGACTAGCGGAAGCCTACAATGAGCAGTTCTTC
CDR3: CAIRGEGLAEAYNEQFF

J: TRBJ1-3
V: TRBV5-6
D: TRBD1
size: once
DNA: TGTGCCAGCAGCAGTGGGACAGAACATGGAAACACCATATATTTT
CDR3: CASSSGTEHGNTIYF

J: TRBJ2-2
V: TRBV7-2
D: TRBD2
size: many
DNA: TGTGCCAGCAGAAGGACTAGCGGGCCCAACACCGGGGAGCTGTTTTTT
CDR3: CASRRTSGPNTGELFF

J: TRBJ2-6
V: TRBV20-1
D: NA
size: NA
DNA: TGCAGTGCTAATGCGGGGCTAATCTCTGGGGCCAACGTCCTGACTTTC
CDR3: CSANAGLISGANVLTF

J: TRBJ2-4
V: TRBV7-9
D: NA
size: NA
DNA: TGTGCCAGCAGCCCGGAAGGACCAGGGGCCAAAAACATTCAGTACTTC
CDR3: CASSPEGPGAKNIQYF

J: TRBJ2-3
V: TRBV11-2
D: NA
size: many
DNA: TGTGCCAGCAGCTTAGAGGTCTCTTTCTGGGATACGCAGTATTTT
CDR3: CASSLEVSFWDTQYF

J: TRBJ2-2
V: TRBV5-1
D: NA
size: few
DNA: TGCGCCAGCAGCGAGACCGCGAACACCGGGGAGCTGTTTTTT
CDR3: CASSETANTGELFF

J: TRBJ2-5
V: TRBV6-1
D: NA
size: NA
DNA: TGTGCCAGCAGAGTCGAGGCAGGTTGGGAGACCCAGTACTTC
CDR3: CASRVEAGWETQYF

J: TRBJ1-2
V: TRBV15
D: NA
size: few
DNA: TGTGCCACCAGCAGAGAGACCTATGGCTACACCTTC
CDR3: CATSRETYGYTF

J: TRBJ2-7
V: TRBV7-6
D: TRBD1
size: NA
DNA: TGTGCCAGCAGCTTCTCGGGACAGGGCTCCGAGCAGTACTTC
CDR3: CASSFSGQGSEQYF

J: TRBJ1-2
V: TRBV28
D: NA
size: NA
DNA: TGTGCCAGCAGGTCACGGGGCCTCTATGGCTACACCTTC
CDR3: CASRSRGLYGYTF

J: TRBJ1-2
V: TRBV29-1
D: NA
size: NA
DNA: TGCAGCGTTTTGGGGGGAGGGCTATGGGGCTACACCTTC
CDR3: CSVLGGGLWGYTF

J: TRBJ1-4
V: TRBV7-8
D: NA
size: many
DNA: TGTGCCAGCAGCCCCCGCAGACTAAATGAAAAACTGTTTTTT
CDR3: CASSPRRLNEKLFF

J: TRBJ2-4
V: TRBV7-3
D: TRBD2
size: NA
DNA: TGTGCCAGCAGCTCCTATGGGGGGGAAAACATTCAGTACTTC
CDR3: CASSSYGGENIQYF

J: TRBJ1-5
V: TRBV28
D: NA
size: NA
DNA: TGTGCCAGCAACCCGGCAGGCAATAGCAATCAGCCCCAGCATTTT
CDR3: CASNPAGNSNQPQHF

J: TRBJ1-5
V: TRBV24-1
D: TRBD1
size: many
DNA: TGTGCCACCGGAGAACAGGGGAATCAGCCCCAGCATTTT
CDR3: CATGEQGNQPQHF

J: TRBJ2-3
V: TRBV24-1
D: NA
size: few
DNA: TGTGCCACCAGTGATTTGGGCATTACTAGCACAGATACGCAGTATTTT
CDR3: CATSDLGITSTDTQYF

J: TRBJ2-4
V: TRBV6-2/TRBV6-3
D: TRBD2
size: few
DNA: TGTGCCAGCAGGCCAACCGGGGGGAGAAAAAACATTCAGTACTTC
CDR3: CASRPTGGRKNIQYF

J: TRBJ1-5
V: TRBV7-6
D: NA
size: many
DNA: TGTGCCAGCAGCTTAGCCTCGAATAGCAATCAGCCCCAGCATTTT
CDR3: CASSLASNSNQPQHF

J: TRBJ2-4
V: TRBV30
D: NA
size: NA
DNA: TGTGCCTGGACCCCCCAGGGGTTGGAGCTGAACAACATTCAGTACTTC
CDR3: CAWTPQGLELNNIQYF

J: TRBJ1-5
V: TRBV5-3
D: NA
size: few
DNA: TGTGCCAGCACTGCGGGGGAACGTAGCAATCAGCCCCAGCATTTT
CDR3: CASTAGERSNQPQHF

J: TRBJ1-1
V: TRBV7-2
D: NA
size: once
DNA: TGTGCCAGCAGCTTATTGTCTCGGAAGAACCCTGAAGCTTTCTTT
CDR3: CASSLLSRKNPEAFF

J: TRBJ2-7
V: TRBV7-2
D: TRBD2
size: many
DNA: TGTGCCAGCAGCCCCTGGACTAGCGGGAGCTACGAGCAGTACTTC
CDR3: CASSPWTSGSYEQYF

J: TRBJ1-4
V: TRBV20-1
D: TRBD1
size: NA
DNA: TGCAGTGCTTCATACAGGGGGGTTGGTGAAAAACTGTTTTTT
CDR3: CSASYRGVGEKLFF

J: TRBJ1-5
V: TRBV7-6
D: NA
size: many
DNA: TGTGCCAGCAGCTTAAAAATCGATCAGCCCCAGCATTTT
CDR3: CASSLKIDQPQHF

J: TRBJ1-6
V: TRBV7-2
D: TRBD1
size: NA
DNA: TGTGCCAGCAGCTTCCGGGACAGAGATAATTCACCCCTCCACTTT
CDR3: CASSFRDRDNSPLHF

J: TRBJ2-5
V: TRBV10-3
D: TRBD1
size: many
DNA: TGTGCCATCAGCAGCCGGACAGGGGGGGAGACCCAGTACTTC
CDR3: CAISSRTGGETQYF

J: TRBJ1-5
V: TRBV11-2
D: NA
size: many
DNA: TGTGCCAGCAGCTTAAACAATCAGCCCCAGCATTTT
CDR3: CASSLNNQPQHF

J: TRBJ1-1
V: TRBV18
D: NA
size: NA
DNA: TGTGCCAGCTCACCCTCCGCCCAGGGCCTGAACACTGAAGCTTTCTTT
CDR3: CASSPSAQGLNTEAFF

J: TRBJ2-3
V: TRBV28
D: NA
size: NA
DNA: TGTGCCAGCAGTGCCTCCCGACCCACAGGGTGGTTCGATACGCAGTATTTT
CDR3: CASSASRPTGWFDTQYF

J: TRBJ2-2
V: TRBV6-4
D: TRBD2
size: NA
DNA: TGTGCCAGCAGTGGGACTAGCGGAGGGCACACCGGGGAGCTGTTTTTT
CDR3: CASSGTSGGHTGELFF

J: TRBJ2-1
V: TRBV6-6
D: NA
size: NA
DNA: TGTGCCAGCAGTCCGGGGGAGGAGCAGTTCTTC
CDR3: CASSPGEEQFF

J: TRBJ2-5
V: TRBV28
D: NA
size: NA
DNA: TGTGCCAGCAGTGGGTGGTGGGAGACCCAGTACTTC
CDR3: CASSGWWETQYF

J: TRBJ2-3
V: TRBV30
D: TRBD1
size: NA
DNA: TGTGCCTGGAGTGTACAGGGGGGCCGCACAGATACGCAGTATTTT
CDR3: CAWSVQGGRTDTQYF

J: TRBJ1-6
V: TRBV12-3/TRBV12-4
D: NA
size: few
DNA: TGTGCCAGCAGTTTAGCGCTCGGGGACAATTCACCCCTCCACTTT
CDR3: CASSLALGDNSPLHF

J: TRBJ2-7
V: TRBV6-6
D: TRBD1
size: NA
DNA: TGTGCCAGCAGTAACCGGGACAGGGGGATTCCTCTTTACGAGCAGTACTTC
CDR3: CASSNRDRGIPLYEQYF

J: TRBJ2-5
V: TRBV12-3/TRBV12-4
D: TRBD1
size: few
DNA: TGTGCCAGCAGTTTTACAGGGGCAGAGACCCAGTACTTC
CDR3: CASSFTGAETQYF

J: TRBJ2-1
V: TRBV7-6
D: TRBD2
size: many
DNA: TGTGCCAGCAGCCCCCAGACTAGCGGGAGCTCCTACAATGAGCAGTTCTTC
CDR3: CASSPQTSGSSYNEQFF

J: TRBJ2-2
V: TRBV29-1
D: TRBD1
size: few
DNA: TGCAGCGCCGGTTGGGACAGGGCTACCGGGGAGCTGTTTTTT
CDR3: CSAGWDRATGELFF

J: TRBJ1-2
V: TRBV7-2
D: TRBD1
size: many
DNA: TGTGCCAGCAGCCCAACAGGGGAGAGGAGCTATGGCTACACCTTC
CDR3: CASSPTGERSYGYTF

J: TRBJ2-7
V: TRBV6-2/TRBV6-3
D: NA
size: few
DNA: TGTGCCAGCAGTTACGAACAGGGGAGCGGGACCAGCGAGAACGAGCAGTACTTC
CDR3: CASSYEQGSGTSENEQYF

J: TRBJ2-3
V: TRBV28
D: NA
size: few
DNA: TGTGCCAGCAGTTCCCTCGACGGGACAGATACGCAGTATTTT
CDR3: CASSSLDGTDTQYF

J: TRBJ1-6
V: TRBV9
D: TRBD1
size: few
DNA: TGTGCCAGCAGCGTAGCAGGGGGCCGTTCACCCCTCCACTTT
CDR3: CASSVAGGRSPLHF

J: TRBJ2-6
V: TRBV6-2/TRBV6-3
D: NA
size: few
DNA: TGTGCCAGCCGAGACTCTGGGGCCAACGTCCTGACTTTC
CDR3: CASRDSGANVLTF